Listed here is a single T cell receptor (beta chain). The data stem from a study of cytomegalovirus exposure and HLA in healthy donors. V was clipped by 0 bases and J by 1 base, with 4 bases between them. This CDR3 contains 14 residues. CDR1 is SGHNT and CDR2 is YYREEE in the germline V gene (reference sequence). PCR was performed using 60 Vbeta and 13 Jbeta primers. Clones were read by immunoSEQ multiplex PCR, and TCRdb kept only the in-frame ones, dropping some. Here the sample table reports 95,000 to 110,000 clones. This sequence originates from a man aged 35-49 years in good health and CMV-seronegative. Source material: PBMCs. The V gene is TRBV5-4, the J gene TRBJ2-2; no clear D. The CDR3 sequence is CASSLGQNTGELFF. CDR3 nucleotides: TGTGCCAGCAGCTTGGGACAGAACACCGGGGAGCTGTTTTTT.